This T cell receptor beta chain was recorded in a study of blood T cell repertoires in COVID-19. The wider study: The samples span acute and convalescent COVID-19 from the United States, Italy and Spain. The cDNA or gDNA used as material had been derived from T cells, B-cell-depleted T cells, or PBMCs.

The ends were cut back, 3 bases at V and 4 bases at J, with 10 bases in the middle. CDR1 and CDR2 from the germline V gene are LGHNA and YSLEER. CDR3 length: 14 amino acids. Original analysis: By means of reference gene primer amplification, nucleated cell counts were estimated. Some clones are missing from TCRdb's copy, which holds only in-frame ones; the method was immunoSEQ multiplex PCR. That table furnishes V, J and clone size, whereas the DNA furnished D and trimming. The table records hundreds of thousands of clones, just under 90% of them present only once. What was sequenced was peripheral blood. The source is a woman aged 18-29 years with acute or convalescent COVID-19. The chain joins TRBV4-3 to TRBJ1-5; D perhaps matches TRBD1 (5 bases). DNA for the CDR3: TGCGCCAGCAGCCAGCGACAGAGTAATCAGCCCCAGCATTTT. Translation gives CASSQRQSNQPQHF.